This T cell receptor (beta chain) was identified in a study of CD8 T cells in Susac syndrome. Germline values: CDR1 MGHRA, CDR2 YSYEKL. There are 16 residues in the CDR3. After removal of 6 bases from V and 5 bases from J, the junction contained 14 bases not matched to a gene. An amount of RNA that ranged from roughly 0.5 to 1 ug was reverse transcribed with random hexamers. TCRdb used MiXCR to reprocess the immunoSEQ multiplex PCR reads, holding one entry per CDR3 protein. Of 150,000 to 200,000 distinct CDR3 sequences in the sample, around 95% are singletons; the top ten hold approximately 0.1%. V gene TRBV4-1 combines with J gene TRBJ1-1, with 8 bases identical to TRBD1. The source is a human donor with Susac syndrome. Sequencing was performed on CD4+ T cells from PBMCs. CDR3 bases: TGCGCCAGCAGACTCGAGACAGGGGCCCTCGGAACTGAAGCTTTCTTT. This translates into CASRLETGALGTEAFF.